This is a list of T cell receptor beta chains from one sample in a study of CD8 T cells in ankylosing spondylitis. Via MiXCR, TCRdb re-called the 5' RACE reads, giving one row per CDR3 protein. The table shows about 260,000 distinct CDR3 sequences, with roughly a quarter occurring only once. Sequencing used blood, either unsorted or a sorted T cell fraction (not recorded which). These receptors were collected from a male donor with ankylosing spondylitis or in good health (not recorded which). Both conserved end residues are trimmed from each CDR3. Each record gives: V gene, CDR3 protein.

V: TRBV29-1; CDR3: SVARQGGGTDTQY
V: TRBV19; CDR3: ASSIDRPGSLNQPQH
V: TRBV7-2; CDR3: ASSPTITSTDTQY
V: TRBV6-5; CDR3: ASSNNGGEAF
V: TRBV5-1; CDR3: ASSLRAGLPQETQC
V: TRBV7-2; CDR3: ASSSTGTKGEQY
V: TRBV20-1; CDR3: SASLIQETQY
V: TRBV10-3; CDR3: AISESSSYEQY
V: TRBV5-1; CDR3: ASSLDGANVLT
V: TRBV20-1; CDR3: SAGQGGLGEQF
V: TRBV6-1; CDR3: ASGAGTHTRYEQY
V: TRBV29-1; CDR3: SVEDLRYEQY
V: TRBV12-3/TRBV12-4; CDR3: ASTKSSHRQY
V: TRBV3-1; CDR3: ASSQDSRGGVELF
V: TRBV24-1; CDR3: ATSDGRETQY
V: TRBV20-1; CDR3: SAPMNGGLETQY
V: TRBV29-1; CDR3: SVGRGLSSYNEQF
V: TRBV24-1; CDR3: ATSDFGGRATDTQY
V: TRBV20-1; CDR3: SARDMEGSATDTQY
V: TRBV10-3; CDR3: AISATSNEQF
V: TRBV2; CDR3: ATKPGAYEQY
V: TRBV10-3; CDR3: AISELNTEAF
V: TRBV5-1; CDR3: ASSSWYGETQY
V: TRBV29-1; CDR3: SVPQDYNEQF
V: TRBV20-1; CDR3: SAPRPGPFANTGELF
V: TRBV6-5; CDR3: ASSYSTDEQY
V: TRBV20-1; CDR3: SAKGRAGVDTQY
V: TRBV12-3/TRBV12-4; CDR3: ASSRQHNNSPLH
V: TRBV28; CDR3: ASSLEGTYYGYT
V: TRBV5-1; CDR3: ASSLAGSLEWEQY
V: TRBV24-1; CDR3: ATSDAGTGASAF
V: TRBV3-1; CDR3: ASSQVYVSGELF
V: TRBV6-6; CDR3: ASSYSSVVEQF
V: TRBV7-2; CDR3: ASSPGLRRGEQF
V: TRBV7-2; CDR3: ASSMTDRLLEGYT
V: TRBV6-1; CDR3: ASSRAGTDYEQY
V: TRBV20-1; CDR3: SANPGGVAYGYT